This TCR beta chain was identified during a study of blood T cells in healthy people across ages. Study results and limitations: More naive CD4+ cells and higher diversity marked long-lived donors relative to aged donors. Those diversity estimates obtained from one million T cells were thought to be underestimates.

Worth noting for this clonotype: Its antigen is undetermined.

Trimming took 7 bases from V and 6 from J, leaving 11 bases between them. The CDR3 covers 12 residues. A J-beta primer mix and a sample-barcoded 5' primer were used in a second PCR of about 7 to 11 cycles. Each of the samples gave a minimum of 2.5 million paired-end reads that contained CDR3. TCRdb used MiXCR to reprocess the 5' RACE reads, holding one entry per CDR3 protein. This repertoire shows approximately 600,000 distinct CDR3 sequences, 58% found once; its top ten account for 35% to 40%. The amount of total RNA extracted per sample was at least 5 micrograms. This chain links TRBV12-3 or TRBV12-4 with TRBJ2-3; no clear D. The material sequenced was blood. The receptor's source is a man between 60 and 75 years old in good health. The CDR3 DNA follows: TGTGCCAGCAACCCCAACGGGGATACGCAGTATTTT. Translated: CASNPNGDTQYF.